These T cell receptor beta chains were read from a single sample in a study of blood T cells in healthy people across ages. TCRdb re-called the 5' RACE reads with MiXCR, one entry per CDR3 protein. This table has roughly 800,000 distinct CDR3 sequences, over 45% appearing once. The sample comprised blood. These receptors originate from a man aged 30 to 45 in good health. CDR3s include the opening cysteine and the closing phenylalanine or tryptophan. The order of the fields is CDR3 length, D gene, V gene, J gene, clone size, CDR3 protein, CDR3 DNA. A D gene is named only where the DNA matches it firmly. Clone size is stated in some rows and not others, as once, few, many or a class when expanded.

CDR3 length: 16
D gene: NA
V gene: TRBV4-2
J gene: TRBJ2-3
clone size: once
CDR3 protein: CASSPGSLVRTDTQYF
CDR3 DNA: TGTGCCAGCAGCCCGGGTTCGCTAGTTCGTACAGATACGCAGTATTTT

CDR3 length: 15
D gene: TRBD2
V gene: TRBV5-1
J gene: TRBJ2-5
clone size: few
CDR3 protein: CASTRGLAGRETQYF
CDR3 DNA: TGCGCCAGCACCAGGGGACTAGCGGGAAGGGAGACCCAGTACTTC

CDR3 length: 15
D gene: NA
V gene: TRBV20-1
J gene: TRBJ2-6
clone size: NA
CDR3 protein: CSARDHGSGANVLTF
CDR3 DNA: TGCAGTGCTAGAGATCACGGGTCTGGGGCCAACGTCCTGACTTTC

CDR3 length: 12
D gene: NA
V gene: TRBV5-8
J gene: TRBJ2-5
clone size: NA
CDR3 protein: CASSLEGYTQYF
CDR3 DNA: TGTGCCAGCAGCTTAGAGGGGTATACCCAGTACTTC

CDR3 length: 15
D gene: NA
V gene: TRBV5-5
J gene: TRBJ1-5
clone size: NA
CDR3 protein: CASSLDEGSNQPQHF
CDR3 DNA: TGTGCCAGCAGCTTGGATGAGGGGAGCAATCAGCCCCAGCATTTT

CDR3 length: 19
D gene: TRBD2
V gene: TRBV11-2
J gene: TRBJ2-1
clone size: NA
CDR3 protein: CASSLYRFGGAFRGNEQFF
CDR3 DNA: TGTGCCAGCAGCTTATACCGCTTCGGGGGGGCTTTCCGTGGTAATGAGCAGTTCTTC

CDR3 length: 14
D gene: NA
V gene: TRBV7-2
J gene: TRBJ1-2
clone size: once
CDR3 protein: CASSRDRSDYGYTF
CDR3 DNA: TGTGCCAGCAGCCGTGACAGGTCAGACTATGGCTACACCTTC

CDR3 length: 14
D gene: NA
V gene: TRBV5-6
J gene: TRBJ2-7
clone size: NA
CDR3 protein: CASSSWSSSYEQYF
CDR3 DNA: TGTGCCAGCAGTAGTTGGAGCAGTTCCTACGAGCAGTACTTC

CDR3 length: 13
D gene: NA
V gene: TRBV2
J gene: TRBJ2-1
clone size: NA
CDR3 protein: CASGLQPRNEQFF
CDR3 DNA: TGTGCCAGCGGACTCCAACCGAGGAATGAGCAGTTCTTC

CDR3 length: 15
D gene: NA
V gene: TRBV7-2
J gene: TRBJ2-5
clone size: few
CDR3 protein: CASSLYRDTIETQYF
CDR3 DNA: TGTGCCAGCAGCTTATACCGGGACACTATAGAGACCCAGTACTTC

CDR3 length: 17
D gene: TRBD2
V gene: TRBV10-3
J gene: TRBJ2-3
clone size: many
CDR3 protein: CAISESPGLAGTYTQYF
CDR3 DNA: TGTGCCATCAGTGAATCCCCGGGACTAGCGGGTACCTATACGCAGTATTTT

CDR3 length: 15
D gene: NA
V gene: TRBV20-1
J gene: TRBJ2-4
clone size: NA
CDR3 protein: CSAREQLLAKNIQYF
CDR3 DNA: TGCAGTGCTAGAGAGCAGTTACTAGCCAAAAACATTCAGTACTTC

CDR3 length: 14
D gene: NA
V gene: TRBV4-2
J gene: TRBJ2-1
clone size: few
CDR3 protein: CASSQGGYAGEQFF
CDR3 DNA: TGTGCCAGCAGCCAAGGGGGGTATGCAGGGGAGCAGTTCTTC

CDR3 length: 14
D gene: NA
V gene: TRBV4-3
J gene: TRBJ2-7
clone size: NA
CDR3 protein: CASSQDVSGYEQYF
CDR3 DNA: TGCGCCAGCAGCCAAGATGTTAGCGGCTACGAGCAGTACTTC

CDR3 length: 21
D gene: NA
V gene: TRBV12-3/TRBV12-4
J gene: TRBJ2-3
clone size: NA
CDR3 protein: CASSSLAVRVLTFGAGDTQYF
CDR3 DNA: NA

CDR3 length: 15
D gene: NA
V gene: TRBV5-1
J gene: TRBJ2-5
clone size: NA
CDR3 protein: CASSSMTGPKETQYF
CDR3 DNA: TGCGCCAGCAGCTCTATGACAGGCCCAAAGGAGACCCAGTACTTC

CDR3 length: 13
D gene: NA
V gene: TRBV7-9
J gene: TRBJ2-2
clone size: NA
CDR3 protein: CASSSDLAGELFF
CDR3 DNA: TGTGCCAGCAGCTCCGACCTTGCCGGGGAGCTGTTTTTT

CDR3 length: 16
D gene: TRBD2
V gene: TRBV27
J gene: TRBJ2-5
clone size: NA
CDR3 protein: CASSTLGFSGRETQYF
CDR3 DNA: TGTGCCAGCAGCACACTGGGGTTTAGCGGGAGAGAGACCCAGTACTTC

CDR3 length: 13
D gene: NA
V gene: TRBV4-2
J gene: TRBJ2-7
clone size: NA
CDR3 protein: CASSHSLGYERYF
CDR3 DNA: TGTGCCAGCAGCCACAGCCTTGGCTACGAGCGGTACTTC

CDR3 length: 11
D gene: NA
V gene: TRBV12-3/TRBV12-4
J gene: TRBJ1-3
clone size: NA
CDR3 protein: CASSLWDTIYF
CDR3 DNA: TGTGCCAGCAGTTTGTGGGACACCATATATTTT

CDR3 length: 15
D gene: NA
V gene: TRBV11-2
J gene: TRBJ2-3
clone size: NA
CDR3 protein: CASSSQGESTDTQYF
CDR3 DNA: TGTGCCAGCAGCTCACAGGGAGAGAGCACAGATACGCAGTATTTT

CDR3 length: 14
D gene: NA
V gene: TRBV6-6
J gene: TRBJ1-2
clone size: NA
CDR3 protein: CASSFNRDDYGYTF
CDR3 DNA: TGTGCCAGCAGTTTCAACCGGGACGACTATGGCTACACCTTC

CDR3 length: 14
D gene: NA
V gene: TRBV20-1
J gene: TRBJ2-3
clone size: NA
CDR3 protein: CSALTQTSTDTQYF
CDR3 DNA: TGCAGTGCTCTGACTCAAACTAGCACAGATACGCAGTATTTT

CDR3 length: 16
D gene: NA
V gene: TRBV24-1
J gene: TRBJ2-3
clone size: NA
CDR3 protein: CATSESGLGYADTQYF
CDR3 DNA: TGTGCCACCAGTGAGTCCGGGCTTGGGTATGCAGATACGCAGTATTTT

CDR3 length: 13
D gene: NA
V gene: TRBV3-1
J gene: TRBJ1-2
clone size: few
CDR3 protein: CASSPLGSYGYTF
CDR3 DNA: TGTGCCAGCAGTCCACTGGGTAGCTATGGCTACACCTTC

CDR3 length: 15
D gene: TRBD2
V gene: TRBV2
J gene: TRBJ2-1
clone size: few
CDR3 protein: CASSDVLAGVNEQFF
CDR3 DNA: TGTGCCAGCAGTGATGTGCTAGCGGGAGTGAATGAGCAGTTCTTC

CDR3 length: 12
D gene: NA
V gene: TRBV20-1
J gene: TRBJ1-2
clone size: NA
CDR3 protein: CSARGSLDGYTF
CDR3 DNA: TGCAGTGCTAGGGGCTCTTTAGATGGCTACACCTTC